Listed here is a single T cell receptor (beta chain). The CDR3 consists of 15 residues. V dropped 1 base and J dropped 4; count of bases not matched to a gene: 4. Germline CDR1 reads SGHDN; CDR2 reads FVKESK. The donors, all of them Caucasian adults, lived in Nashville, Tennessee. Generated by immunoSEQ multiplex PCR, the TCRdb table keeps only in-frame clones and is missing some. This sample has around 200,000 clones, with 66% found just once. The data originate from a study of shared clonotypes between healthy human individuals. The rearrangement links TRBV14 to TRBJ2-7; 10 nucleotides match TRBD1. The specimen was memory CD4+ T cells sorted from blood. Sample subset: CD45RA-negative fraction. This clonotype originated in a man between 25 and 39 years old in good health. CDR3 sequence: CASSQVTGGFYEQYF. In DNA, the CDR3 is TGTGCCAGCAGCCAAGTGACAGGGGGCTTTTACGAGCAGTACTTC.